One and the same sample provided the 18 T cell receptor beta chains below, sequenced in a study of blood T cell repertoires in COVID-19. Libraries were prepared by immunoSEQ multiplex PCR; TCRdb keeps only in-frame clonotypes and omits some of them. The profile shows 150,000 to 200,000 clones, more than 70% of them singletons. Sequences were obtained from peripheral blood. Receptors were obtained from a woman aged 65 to 85 who had recovered from COVID-19.

The chain employs TRBV19 and TRBJ2-2; 8 bases map to TRBD1. The CDR3 has 15 residues. Germline lookup yields CDR1 LNHDA and CDR2 SQIVND (reference sequence). V shed 3 bases, J shed 5 bases, and the junction held 5 bases outside the gene matches. Here the CDR3 reads CASSIPRGPTGELFF. As DNA, the CDR3 is TGTGCCAGTAGTATTCCCAGGGGGCCTACCGGGGAGCTGTTTTTT.

The chain couples TRBV4-3 to TRBJ1-3, with D perhaps matching TRBD1 (5 bases). CDR1 and CDR2 from the germline V gene are LGHNA and YSLEER. The CDR3 contains 17 residues. V was pared by 2 bases and J by 2 bases, with 16 bases between. CDR3 protein: CASSQSPGGVPGNTIYF. The DNA of the CDR3 is TGCGCCAGCAGCCAATCCCCTGGGGGGGTACCTGGAAACACCATATATTTT.

The rearrangement links TRBV28 to TRBJ1-4, with TRBD1 as a possible D gene (6 bases). Trimming left V 6 bases short and J 8 bases short, with 16 bases between. The CDR3 totals 14 residues. Germline V gene data show CDR1 as MDHEN and CDR2 as SYDVKM. The CDR3 protein is CASRTGGGREKLFF. For the CDR3, the DNA is TGTGCCAGCAGGACTGGGGGCGGGAGGGAAAAACTGTTTTTT.

The chain couples TRBV12-3 or TRBV12-4 to TRBJ1-5, with D maybe TRBD1 (6 bases). Trimming shortened V by 10 bases and J by 6 bases, and 13 bases separated the two germline ends. This CDR3 is 12 amino acids long. CDR3: CATGGGSQPQHF. The DNA for the CDR3 is TGTGCCACGGGGGGGGGCAGTCAGCCCCAGCATTTT.

The chain uses TRBV7-3 and TRBJ2-7, with D uncertain. The germline CDR1 and CDR2 sequences are SGHTA and FQGTGA. CDR3 length: 10 residues. V lost 2 bases and J 9 bases, leaving 5 bases between the germline ends. As DNA, the CDR3 is TGTGCCAGCAGCTTATCAGGGCAGTACTTC. Amino acid sequence: CASSLSGQYF.

The V call is TRBV12-3 or TRBV12-4, the J call TRBJ2-4; D possibly corresponds to TRBD2 (5 bases). The V end was cut by 6 bases, the J end by 8 bases, with 14 bases between. This CDR3 has 13 residues. The CDR3 sequence is CASSSGVGDIQYF. As DNA, the CDR3 is TGTGCCAGCAGCTCCGGGGTCGGGGACATTCAGTACTTC.

The rearrangement joins TRBV5-1 to TRBJ1-2; tentatively, D is TRBD1 (6 bases). Germline V gene lookup returns CDR1 SGHRS and CDR2 YFSETQ. Trimming took 7 bases from V and 0 from J, leaving 13 bases between them. The CDR3 has 14 amino acids. CDR3 bases: TGCGCCAGCTCGACCGAGGGGGCTAACTATGGCTACACCTTC. This sequence encodes CASSTEGANYGYTF. The whole variable domain, remainder taken from reference TRBV5-1 and TRBJ1-2, is KAGVTQTPRYLIKTRGQQVTLSCSPISGHRSVSWYQQTPGQGLQFLFEYFSETQRNKGNFPGRFSGRQFSNSRSEMNVSTLELGDSALYLCASSTEGANYGYTFGSGTRLTVV.

CDR3 sequence: CASSLDRGRAGNEQFF. DNA for the CDR3: TGTGCCAGCAGCTTAGATCGGGGCAGGGCGGGGAATGAGCAGTTCTTC. The genes are TRBV11-3 and TRBJ2-1; D possibly corresponds to TRBD2 (6 bases). Germline V gene data show CDR1 as SGHNT and CDR2 as YENEEA. V was clipped by 0 bases and J by 7 bases, with 16 bases between them. The length of the CDR3 is 16 residues.

The chain joins TRBV11-3 to TRBJ1-1, with TRBD1 identical over 10 bases. The CDR3 extends over 15 amino acids. V shed 5 bases and J 2 bases; nucleotides not matched to a gene: 5. Per germline, CDR1 SGHNT and CDR2 YENEEA. For the CDR3, the DNA is TGTGCCAGCAGCCCACGGACAGGGGGAAACACTGAAGCTTTCTTT. Residues: CASSPRTGGNTEAFF.

This sequence joins TRBV12-3 or TRBV12-4 and TRBJ2-5; 9 bases match TRBD1. V lost 7 bases and J lost 5; bases outside the gene matches: 5. The CDR3 is 13 residues long. The CDR3 loop reads CASTTDRGETQYF. CDR3 coding DNA: TGTGCCAGCACCACCGACAGGGGGGAGACCCAGTACTTC.

The chain recombines TRBV7-2 with TRBJ1-5, with D possibly matching TRBD1 (6 bases). Germline CDR1 is SGHTA and CDR2 is FQGNSA. The V end lost 1 base, the J end lost 6 bases, and 13 bases lay between the germline ends. The CDR3 is made up of 15 amino acids. CDR3 in DNA: TGTGCCAGCAGCTTAGTTTTACAGGGCCGTCAGCCCCAGCATTTT. Translating it yields CASSLVLQGRQPQHF.

This chain links TRBV7-2 with TRBJ2-7, with TRBD1 matching over 8 bases. The V and J ends lost 11 bases and 4 bases, in that order; junction bases with no gene match: 13. The CDR3 spans 14 residues. Looked up from germline, CDR1 is SGHTA and CDR2 is FQGNSA. The CDR3 DNA is TGTGCCCCAACCAGATACAGGGGGTTTTACGAGCAGTACTTC. It encodes CAPTRYRGFYEQYF.

In this sample, this clone turned up once. The genes are TRBV9 and TRBJ1-6, with 7 bases identical to TRBD1. After removal of 8 bases from V and 3 bases from J, the junction contained 5 bases not matched to a gene. Germline V gene sequence: CDR1 SGDLS, CDR2 YYNGEE. The CDR3 is 14 residues long. The CDR3 loop reads CASSTGYYNSPLHF. As DNA, the CDR3 is TGTGCCAGTTCGACAGGGTACTATAATTCACCCCTCCACTTT. Combining the CDR3 with reference TRBV9 and TRBJ1-6 gives the whole variable domain DSGVTQTPKHLITATGQRVTLRCSPRSGDLSVYWYQQSLDQGLQFLIQYYNGEERAKGNILERFSAQQFPDLHSELNLSSLELGDSALYFCASSTGYYNSPLHFGNGTRLTVT.

Note on this clone: The sample has other DNA sequences that encode this CDR3 too. The CDR3 loop is CSHGGPLDTQYF. In DNA, the CDR3 is TGCAGCCACGGGGGTCCCCTGGATACGCAGTATTTT. V gene TRBV29-1 combines with J gene TRBJ2-3, with D tentatively TRBD2 (6 bases). The germline gives CDR1 SQVTM, CDR2 ANQGSEA. V was trimmed by 8 bases and J by 6 bases, leaving 15 bases between them. This CDR3 comprises 12 residues.

The chain uses TRBV10-3 and TRBJ2-3, with 10 bases aligning to TRBD2. CDR1 ENHRY and CDR2 SYGVKD come from the germline V gene. CDR3 size: 16 residues. V lost 7 bases to trimming and J lost 0 bases; unmatched junction nucleotides: 7. The CDR3 nucleotides are TGTGCCATCACCCAGACTAGCGGGCTGAGCACAGATACGCAGTATTTT. Translating gives CAITQTSGLSTDTQYF.

The rearrangement links TRBV6-2 or TRBV6-3 to TRBJ1-2, with 7 bases fitting TRBD1. The V gene end was trimmed by 5 bases and the J gene end by 4 bases; junction bases not matched to a gene: 13. Germline V gene sequence: CDR1 MNHEY, CDR2 SVGEGT. This CDR3 comprises 16 residues. CDR3 sequence: CASSKTGTASIYGYTF. CDR3 nucleotide sequence: TGTGCCAGCAGTAAAACCGGGACAGCCTCCATCTATGGCTACACCTTC.

The J gene is TRBJ1-3, the V gene TRBV5-8, with a possible D match to TRBD1 (5 bases). The CDR3 is made up of 18 amino acids. V shed 3 bases and J shed 0 bases, with 19 bases lying between them. CDR1 and CDR2 (germline): SGHTS, YDEGEE. The CDR3 DNA follows: TGTGCCAGCAGCTCAGGACACGCCAAGGCCCGCTCTGGAAACACCATATATTTT. It codes for CASSSGHAKARSGNTIYF.

The chain is built from TRBV5-5 and TRBJ1-4; D is uncertain. CDR1 is SGHKS and CDR2 is YYEKEE in the germline V gene (reference sequence). This CDR3 region has 16 residues. The V end lost 3 bases, the J end lost 0 bases, and 12 bases lay between the germline ends. The CDR3 loop is CASSSPGGATNEKLFF. The CDR3 DNA follows: TGTGCCAGCAGCTCGCCCGGCGGGGCAACTAATGAAAAACTGTTTTTT.